This entry lists 26 T cell receptor beta chains sequenced from one sample in a study of blood T cell repertoires in COVID-19. Clones were sequenced by immunoSEQ multiplex PCR, and TCRdb holds only the in-frame ones, with some missing. The data hold 100,000 to 150,000 clones, with under 90% observed a single time. Sample: PBMCs or T cells enriched from blood (not recorded which). These receptors came from a man in his forties or fifties with acute COVID-19.

This rearrangement joins TRBV6-5 to TRBJ2-7; 9 nucleotides align to TRBD1. J lost 3 bases, V lost 4 bases, and 4 bases had no gene match. Germline V gene lookup returns CDR1 MNHEY and CDR2 SVGAGI. This CDR3 has 14 amino acids. CDR3 in amino acids: CASSFGTGLYEQYF. The CDR3 region has the DNA TGTGCCAGCAGTTTCGGGACAGGGCTCTACGAGCAGTACTTC.

In nucleotides, the CDR3 is TGTGCCAGCAGCTTTTACACAGATACGCAGTATTTT. Its translation is CASSFYTDTQYF. V gene TRBV13 combines with J gene TRBJ2-3; D unclear. The ends were cut back, 3 bases at V and 2 bases at J, with 3 bases in the middle. The CDR3 loop spans 12 amino acids. Germline CDR1 PRHDT, CDR2 FYEKMQ (reference sequence).

The chain combines TRBV7-3 with TRBJ2-1; 8 nucleotides align to TRBD2. CDR1 and CDR2 (germline): SGHTA, FQGTGA. V gave up 5 bases and J gave up 10 bases; unmatched junction bases: 7. The CDR3 sequence is 13 residues long. CDR3 nucleotides: TGTGCCAGCAGCCTCCTTACTAGCGGCGAGCAGTTCTTC. This codes for CASSLLTSGEQFF.

The chain employs TRBV11-2 and TRBJ2-3; 7 bases fit TRBD1. V trimming: 0 bases; J trimming: 2 bases; junction bases outside the gene matches: 2. Germline-derived CDR1 and CDR2 are SGHAT and FQNNGV. This CDR3 region has 15 residues. In DNA form, the CDR3 reads TGTGCCAGCAGCTTAGAAAAGGGGGCCACAGATACGCAGTATTTT. Protein: CASSLEKGATDTQYF. The full variable domain, completed using reference TRBV11-2 and TRBJ2-3, is EAGVAQSPRYKIIEKRQSVAFWCNPISGHATLYWYQQILGQGPKLLIQFQNNGVVDDSQLPKDRFSAERLKGVDSTLKIQPAKLEDSAVYLCASSLEKGATDTQYFGPGTRLTVL.

This clone was observed a few times. The rearrangement joins TRBV2 to TRBJ1-6, with 8 positions matching TRBD1. The V and J ends lost 6 bases and 9 bases, in that order; junction bases with no gene match: 7. Germline V lookup: CDR1 SNHLY, CDR2 FYNNEI. The CDR3 is 14 amino acids. CDR3 region: CASSPDRGGSPLHF. The CDR3 nucleotides read TGTGCCAGCAGCCCCGACAGGGGAGGTTCACCCCTCCACTTT.

The V gene is TRBV6-5, the J gene TRBJ2-5; tentatively, D is TRBD2 (6 bases). CDR1 is MNHEY and CDR2 is SVGAGI in the germline V gene. The CDR3 length is 13 residues. V shed 2 bases and J shed 5 bases, with 9 bases lying between them. The CDR3 DNA is TGTGCCAGCAGTTACGCAGGGAGGGAGACCCAGTACTTC. Translated, it gives CASSYAGRETQYF.

At least ten counts were recorded for this clone. This chain links TRBV2 with TRBJ1-1; TRBD1 matches at 7 bases. V was pared by 9 bases and J by 4 bases, with 5 bases of the junction left unmatched. CDR3 length: 12 residues. Germline V gene lookup returns CDR1 SNHLY and CDR2 FYNNEI. Here the CDR3 reads CASDRVSTEAFF. The CDR3 DNA follows: TGTGCCAGTGACAGGGTTTCCACTGAAGCTTTCTTT.

This clone was seen a single time. The rearrangement links TRBV5-1 to TRBJ1-5; D is perhaps TRBD1 (5 bases). The CDR3 has 16 residues. Germline V gene data show CDR1 as SGHRS and CDR2 as YFSETQ. The V end lost 3 bases, the J end lost 1 base, and 14 bases lay between the germline ends. In DNA form, the CDR3 reads TGCGCCAGCAGCTCCAGGACAATCGGGAGCAATCAGCCCCAGCATTTT. Its protein is CASSSRTIGSNQPQHF.

This clone showed up just a few times. The rearrangement joins TRBV28 to TRBJ1-5, with D possibly matching TRBD1 (6 bases). Trimming pared 6 bases from V and 7 bases from J, leaving 25 bases between. CDR1 and CDR2 from the germline V gene are MDHEN and SYDVKM. The length of the CDR3 is 17 residues. CDR3 residues: CASSRVPRGGFRQPQHF. The CDR3, as DNA: TGTGCCAGCAGCCGTGTCCCTAGGGGGGGTTTTAGACAGCCCCAGCATTTT.

This clone has just a few counts. The chain carries TRBV19 and TRBJ1-5; tentative D call: TRBD1 (6 bases). The length of the CDR3 is 13 residues. From germline, CDR1 is LNHDA and CDR2 SQIVND (reference sequence). Between the trimmed V and J ends, which lost 5 bases and 4 bases, there was a span of 9 bases. The DNA for the CDR3 is TGTGCCAGTAGTCCAGGACAGAATCAGCCCCAGCATTTT. Translated, it gives CASSPGQNQPQHF.

This chain connects TRBV2 to TRBJ1-1, with 9 bases matching TRBD1. The CDR3 extends over 15 amino acids. In germline, CDR1 is SNHLY, CDR2 FYNNEI. Trimming took 6 bases from V and 10 from J; bases not matched to a gene: 15. The CDR3 DNA is TGTGCCAGCAGAAAAACAGGGGGCGCGCTTGATCGAGCTTTCTTT. Its translation is CASRKTGGALDRAFF.

This chain joins TRBV6-2 or TRBV6-3 and TRBJ2-3; D is undetermined. The CDR3 is 17 residues long. The germline gives CDR1 MNHEY, CDR2 SVGEGT. V was clipped by 2 bases and J by 5 bases, with 20 bases between them. The CDR3 DNA sequence: TGTGCCAGCAGTTACCCGTCGGTCTCGCCCTCGGGAGATACGCAGTATTTT. It is translated as CASSYPSVSPSGDTQYF.

The V and J genes are TRBV19 and TRBJ2-1; 7 nucleotides agree with TRBD1. Germline values: CDR1 LNHDA, CDR2 SQIVND (reference sequence). The CDR3 has 15 amino acids. The V gene end was trimmed by 3 bases and the J gene end by 2 bases; junction bases not matched to a gene: 4. CDR3 amino acids: CASSIEDRPYNEQFF. The CDR3 DNA follows: TGTGCCAGTAGTATTGAGGACAGGCCCTACAATGAGCAGTTCTTC.

The chain combines TRBV28 with TRBJ1-2; tentatively, D is TRBD1 (5 bases). Trimming took off 2 bases at V and 5 bases at J, with 15 bases between the two ends. The CDR3 spans 15 residues. CDR1 and CDR2 from the germline V gene are MDHEN and SYDVKM. CDR3 coding DNA: TGTGCCAGCAGTTTACCTAAGGGGTCGTGGTATGGCTACACCTTC. Its translation: CASSLPKGSWYGYTF.

The chain has TRBV18 and TRBJ1-1; the D is unclear. V dropped 6 bases and J dropped 1 base, with 12 bases sitting between them. This CDR3 comprises 14 residues. Germline-derived CDR1 and CDR2 are KGHSH and LQKENI. CDR3 sequence (DNA): TGTGCCAGCTCGCCGACATACCCGAACACTGAAGCTTTCTTT. Amino acids: CASSPTYPNTEAFF. The full variable domain, rest sourced from reference TRBV18 and TRBJ1-1, is NAGVMQNPRHLVRRRGQEARLRCSPMKGHSHVYWYRQLPEEGLKFMVYLQKENIIDESGMPKERFSAEFPKEGPSILRIQQVVRGDSAAYFCASSPTYPNTEAFFGQGTRLTVV.

This clone was observed a few times. The chain's CDR3 is CSTGLAGHNEQFF. DNA for the CDR3: TGCAGCACGGGACTAGCGGGACACAATGAGCAGTTCTTC. The chain uses TRBV29-1 and TRBJ2-1; TRBD2 matches 13 bases. Germline loops: CDR1 SQVTM, CDR2 ANQGSEA. V gave up 8 bases and J gave up 5 bases; unmatched junction bases: 3. The CDR3 consists of 13 residues.

The V and J genes are TRBV19 and TRBJ2-3, with 10 bases matching TRBD1. CDR1 and CDR2 from the germline V gene are LNHDA and SQIVND (reference sequence). J gave up 4 bases and V 7 bases, and 8 bases lay outside the gene matches. The CDR3 spans 15 residues. The CDR3 DNA reads as TGTGCCAGTACCTCGGGACAGGGGACGGCAGATACGCAGTATTTT. This translates into CASTSGQGTADTQYF.

This clone was detected once. The CDR3 loop is CASSLGTSGFTDTQYF. The CDR3 DNA sequence: TGTGCCAGCAGCTTAGGGACTAGCGGTTTCACAGATACGCAGTATTTT. The chain links TRBV11-2 to TRBJ2-3; TRBD2 agrees at 10 bases. The CDR3 contains 16 residues. Germline V gene data show CDR1 as SGHAT and CDR2 as FQNNGV. J was trimmed by 2 bases and V by 1 base; bases with no gene match: 3.

CDR3 residues: CASSTTTNTGELFF. CDR3 in DNA: TGTGCCAGCAGCACGACAACGAACACCGGGGAGCTGTTTTTT. This chain connects TRBV6-4 to TRBJ2-2; D remains unclear. The germline CDR1 and CDR2 sequences are MRHNA and SNTAGT. The CDR3 runs to 14 residues. The ends were cut back, 6 bases at V and 0 bases at J, with 8 bases in the middle.

J is TRBJ2-1 and V is TRBV7-6; D is possibly TRBD2 (7 bases). CDR3 length: 14 amino acids. Trimming cost V 0 bases and J 8 bases, with 11 bases left between them. Germline V gives CDR1 SGHVS, CDR2 FNYEAQ. The CDR3 loop is CASSLAGGAYEQFF. The CDR3 DNA follows: TGTGCCAGCAGCTTAGCGGGGGGGGCCTATGAGCAGTTCTTC.

This chain joins TRBV18 and TRBJ2-5, with 7 positions matching TRBD1. V shed 3 bases, J shed 5 bases, and the junction held 9 bases outside the gene matches. CDR1 is KGHSH, CDR2 LQKENI, per germline. CDR3 length equals 15 residues. The CDR3 loop is CASSPFDRAWETQYF. The DNA of the CDR3 is TGTGCCAGCTCACCGTTCGACAGGGCTTGGGAGACCCAGTACTTC.

To note about this clone: Other nucleotide sequences in the sample specify the same CDR3. This rearrangement joins TRBV29-1 to TRBJ2-2; weak D call: TRBD1 (5 bases). In germline, CDR1 is SQVTM, CDR2 ANQGSEA. The V end lost 2 bases, the J end lost 1 base, and 8 bases lay between the germline ends. The CDR3 is 14 residues long. The CDR3 DNA is TGCAGCGTTGAACGGCAGGGGAACACCGGGGAGCTGTTTTTT. It codes for CSVERQGNTGELFF.

This clone was observed a single time. The rearrangement links TRBV5-1 to TRBJ1-5, with a tentative D call TRBD1 (5 bases). V dropped 0 bases and J dropped 3 bases, with 10 bases sitting between them. From germline, CDR1 is SGHRS and CDR2 YFSETQ. This CDR3 is 15 amino acids long. The CDR3 DNA reads as TGCGCCAGCAGCTTGGAGGGCAGGGACAATCAGCCCCAGCATTTT. Protein sequence: CASSLEGRDNQPQHF.

This clone was seen more than once but under ten times. This chain joins TRBV6-5 and TRBJ2-5, with D unresolved. The CDR3 covers 14 residues. V was shortened by 0 bases and J by 9 bases, with 14 bases between the two germline ends. Germline V CDR1 and CDR2: MNHEY, SVGAGI. This chain's CDR3 is CASSYSRTAEAQYF. For the CDR3, the DNA is TGTGCCAGCAGTTACTCGAGAACGGCCGAGGCCCAGTACTTC.

V gene TRBV19 combines with J gene TRBJ2-5; D might be TRBD2 (6 bases). Trimming shortened V by 7 bases and J by 5 bases, and 17 bases separated the two germline ends. The V gene's germline CDR1 is LNHDA and CDR2 SQIVND (reference sequence). The CDR3 extends over 14 amino acids. CDR3 bases: TGTGCCAGTAAGGCTGACGGCGGGGACGAGACCCAGTACTTC. This encodes CASKADGGDETQYF.

This chain connects TRBV7-2 to TRBJ2-3, with 10 bases matching TRBD2. J lost 2 bases, V lost 7 bases, and 6 bases had no gene match. CDR1 is SGHTA and CDR2 is FQGNSA in the germline V gene. The CDR3 is made up of 15 amino acids. The CDR3 protein is CASTLAGESTDTQYF. The CDR3 DNA sequence: TGTGCCAGCACCCTAGCGGGAGAGTCCACAGATACGCAGTATTTT.